This T cell receptor (beta chain) was captured by sequencing in a study of siplizumab effects on memory and regulatory T cells. The study, taken as a whole, reports: Naive T cells were seemingly more diverse than memory cells, and major contributions to the alloresponse seemed to be made by them. Assignment of a naive or memory phenotype failed for roughly 75-97% of the proliferating CD4+ or CD8+ clones. Proliferating siplizumab-culture Tregs lacked confirmation of suppressive function.

Around 9.1 x 10^4 TCR templates per sample were sequenced. Clones were read by immunoSEQ multiplex PCR, and TCRdb kept only the in-frame ones, dropping some. Of some 46,000 clones in the sample, over 85% were seen once. A note on this clone: Its antigen is unknown.

Germline lookup yields CDR1 SGHVS and CDR2 FQNEAQ. The V end lost 3 bases, the J end lost 4 bases, and 10 bases lay between the germline ends. This CDR3 region has 14 residues. The source is a human donor in good health. The sample comprised CD8+ T cells sorted from blood. The chain recombines TRBV7-8 with TRBJ1-3, with D maybe TRBD1 (6 bases). The CDR3 here is CASSFGGEGNTIYF. CDR3 coding DNA: TGTGCCAGCAGCTTTGGGGGCGAAGGAAACACCATATATTTT.